This note documents a single T cell receptor (beta chain) sequence. Its antigen is as yet unknown. Germline V gene data show CDR1 as DFQATT and CDR2 as SNEGSKA (reference sequence). CDR3 length: 14 residues. Trimming left V 1 base short and J 3 bases short, with 9 bases between. The data are from a study of blood T cells in healthy people across ages. Findings and caveats of the study: Getting older went along with TCR beta diversity per million T cells dropping roughly linearly. In the absence of known donor CMV status, changes in expanded clonotypes were possibly confounded.

Primers used in a second PCR of roughly 7 to 12 cycles were a sample-barcoded 5' primer and a J-beta primer mix. The authors tagged each cDNA molecule using a template-switch adaptor with 12 random nucleotides. TCRdb independently ran MiXCR on the 5' RACE reads; one entry per CDR3 protein. The table lists 1.2 million to 1.5 million distinct CDR3 sequences, around 42% of them singletons. The TCR originated in a woman in her late teens or twenties in good health. The sample taken for sequencing was blood. The chain carries TRBV20-1 and TRBJ1-4, with D possibly TRBD1 on 5 matching bases. The CDR3 region has the DNA TGCAGTGCTAGAGGGGGCCTATCTAATGAAAAACTGTTTTTT. Translated: CSARGGLSNEKLFF.